The source of this T cell receptor beta chain is a study of T cell responses to AZD1222 COVID-19 vaccine. CDR1 and CDR2 from the germline V gene are SGHTA and FQGNSA. This CDR3 has 12 residues. V lost 2 bases, J lost 11 bases, and 11 bases lay in between. Produced via immunoSEQ multiplex PCR; TCRdb's table is partial and in-frame only. The sample lists roughly 150,000 clones, about nine tenths occurring once. Regarding this clone: Its antigen is currently unknown.

General study results and limits: Only six or seven AZD1222 recipients were seropositive at baseline.

The TCR comes from an adult who received the AZD1222 COVID-19 vaccine. This specimen was peripheral blood, taken 28 days after the second AZD1222 dose. The chain carries TRBV7-2 and TRBJ2-3; D uncertain. CDR3 DNA sequence: TGTGCCAGCAGCTTATATGTATCCGAGCAGTATTTT. This sequence encodes CASSLYVSEQYF.